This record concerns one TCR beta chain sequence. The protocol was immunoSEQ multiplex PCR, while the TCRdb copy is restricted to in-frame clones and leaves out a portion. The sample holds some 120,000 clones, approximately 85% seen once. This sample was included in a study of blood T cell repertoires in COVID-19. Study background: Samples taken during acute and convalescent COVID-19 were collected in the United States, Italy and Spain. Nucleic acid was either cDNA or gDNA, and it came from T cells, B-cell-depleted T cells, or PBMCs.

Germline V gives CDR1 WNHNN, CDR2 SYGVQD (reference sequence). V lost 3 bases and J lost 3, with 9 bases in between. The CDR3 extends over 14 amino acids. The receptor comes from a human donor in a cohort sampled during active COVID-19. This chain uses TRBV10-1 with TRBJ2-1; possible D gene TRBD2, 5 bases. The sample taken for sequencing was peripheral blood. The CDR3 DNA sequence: TGCGCCAGCAGTGAAGGACGGGGCTACAATGAGCAGTTCTTC. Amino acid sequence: CASSEGRGYNEQFF.